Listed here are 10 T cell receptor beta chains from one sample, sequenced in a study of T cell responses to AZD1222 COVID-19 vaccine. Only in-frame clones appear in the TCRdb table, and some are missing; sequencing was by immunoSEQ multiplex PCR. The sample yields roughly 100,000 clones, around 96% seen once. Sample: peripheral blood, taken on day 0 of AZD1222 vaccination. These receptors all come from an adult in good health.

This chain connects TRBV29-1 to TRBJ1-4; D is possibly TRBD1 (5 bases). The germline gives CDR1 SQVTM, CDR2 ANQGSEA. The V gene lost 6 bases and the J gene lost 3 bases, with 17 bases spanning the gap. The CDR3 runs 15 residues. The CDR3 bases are TGCAGCGTAGGGACTGGGGGAAATTCTAATGAAAAACTGTTTTTT. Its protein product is CSVGTGGNSNEKLFF.

DNA of the CDR3: TGTGCCAGCAGTGAGCTGACAGGGCCTGGAAACACCATATATTTT. This encodes CASSELTGPGNTIYF. The V and J genes are TRBV6-1 and TRBJ1-3; 7 positions match TRBD1. CDR1 is MNHNS and CDR2 is SASEGT in the germline V gene. This CDR3 is 15 amino acids long. J was trimmed by 2 bases and V by 3 bases; bases with no gene match: 4.

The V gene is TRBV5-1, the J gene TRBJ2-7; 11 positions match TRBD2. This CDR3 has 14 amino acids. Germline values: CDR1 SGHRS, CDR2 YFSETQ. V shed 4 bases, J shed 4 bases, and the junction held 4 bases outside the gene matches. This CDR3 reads CASSQGLAGYEQYF. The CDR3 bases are TGCGCCAGCAGCCAAGGACTAGCGGGTTACGAGCAGTACTTC.

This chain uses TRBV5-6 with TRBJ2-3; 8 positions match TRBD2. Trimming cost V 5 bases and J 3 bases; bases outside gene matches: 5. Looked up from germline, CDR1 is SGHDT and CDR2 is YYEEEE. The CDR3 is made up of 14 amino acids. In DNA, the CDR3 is TGTGCCAGCAGGAAGGCGGGAGGTACAGATACGCAGTATTTT. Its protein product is CASRKAGGTDTQYF.

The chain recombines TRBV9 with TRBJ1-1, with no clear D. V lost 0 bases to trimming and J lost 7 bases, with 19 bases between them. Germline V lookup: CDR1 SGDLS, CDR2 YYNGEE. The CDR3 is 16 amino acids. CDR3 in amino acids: CASSVGAMSAGVEAFF. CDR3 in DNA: TGTGCCAGCAGCGTAGGTGCAATGTCGGCAGGAGTTGAAGCTTTCTTT.

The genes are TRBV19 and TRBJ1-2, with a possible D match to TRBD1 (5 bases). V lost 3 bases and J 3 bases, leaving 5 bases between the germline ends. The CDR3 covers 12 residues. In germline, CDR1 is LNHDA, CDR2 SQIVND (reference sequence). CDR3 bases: TGTGCCAGTAGTATGGGGGACTATGGCTACACCTTC. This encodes CASSMGDYGYTF.

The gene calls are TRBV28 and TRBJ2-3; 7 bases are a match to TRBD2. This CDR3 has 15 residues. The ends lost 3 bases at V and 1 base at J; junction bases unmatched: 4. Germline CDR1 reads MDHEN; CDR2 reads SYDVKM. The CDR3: CASSFAGVRTDTQYF. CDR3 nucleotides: TGTGCCAGCAGTTTTGCGGGAGTGCGCACAGATACGCAGTATTTT.

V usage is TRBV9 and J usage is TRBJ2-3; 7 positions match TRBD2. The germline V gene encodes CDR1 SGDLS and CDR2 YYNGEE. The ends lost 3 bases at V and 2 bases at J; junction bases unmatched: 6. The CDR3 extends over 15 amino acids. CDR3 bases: TGTGCCAGCAGCGCCGGACTAGTTTTCACAGATACGCAGTATTTT. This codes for CASSAGLVFTDTQYF.

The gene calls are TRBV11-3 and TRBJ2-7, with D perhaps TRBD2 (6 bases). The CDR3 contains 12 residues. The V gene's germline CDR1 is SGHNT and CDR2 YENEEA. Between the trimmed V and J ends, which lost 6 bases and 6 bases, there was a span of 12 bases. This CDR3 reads CASRSTRSEQYF. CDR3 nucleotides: TGTGCCAGCAGGTCGACTAGAAGCGAGCAGTACTTC.

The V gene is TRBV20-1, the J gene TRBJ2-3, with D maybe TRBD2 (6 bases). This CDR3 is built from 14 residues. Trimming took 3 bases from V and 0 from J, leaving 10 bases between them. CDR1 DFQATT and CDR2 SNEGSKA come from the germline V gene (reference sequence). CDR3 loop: CSASGGASTDTQYF. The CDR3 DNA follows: TGCAGTGCTAGTGGAGGGGCCAGCACAGATACGCAGTATTTT.